This TCR beta chain originates from a study of T cells in tumors after PD-1 blockade. Overall study: During anti-PD-1 treatment, some patients continued daily vismodegib 150 mg. Study conclusions and caveats: About 40% of tumor TCR clonotypes were also found in blood.

The trim removed 5 bases at V and 2 bases at J, leaving 3 bases unmatched. Germline CDR1 and CDR2: LNHDA and SQIVND (reference sequence). This CDR3 is built from 14 residues. The method was immunoSEQ multiplex PCR; TCRdb's version includes in-frame clones alone and lacks a portion of them. Of about 59,000 clones listed, around 77% were seen once; the top ten hold 13%. Turning to this clone: Its antigen is as yet unknown.

Sequenced material: PBMCs, taken before anti-PD-1 treatment. This receptor was taken from a human donor with basal cell carcinoma. The gene calls are TRBV19 and TRBJ1-2, with 9 bases matching TRBD1. CDR3 in DNA: TGTGCCAGTAGTCCTGGGACAGGGAACTATGGCTACACCTTC. Its protein product is CASSPGTGNYGYTF.